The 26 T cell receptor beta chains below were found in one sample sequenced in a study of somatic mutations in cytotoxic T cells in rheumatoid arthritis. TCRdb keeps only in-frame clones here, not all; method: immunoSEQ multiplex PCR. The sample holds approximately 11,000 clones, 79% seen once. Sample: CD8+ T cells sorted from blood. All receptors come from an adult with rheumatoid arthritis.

Here the CDR3 reads CASSLLHFTGPDTEAFF. CDR3 bases: TGTGCCAGCAGCCTGCTCCATTTTACAGGACCGGACACTGAAGCTTTCTTT. The chain couples TRBV9 to TRBJ1-1, with D possibly TRBD1 on 5 matching bases. Looked up from germline, CDR1 is SGDLS and CDR2 is YYNGEE. V shed 4 bases and J shed 3 bases, with 22 bases lying between them. There are 17 residues in the CDR3.

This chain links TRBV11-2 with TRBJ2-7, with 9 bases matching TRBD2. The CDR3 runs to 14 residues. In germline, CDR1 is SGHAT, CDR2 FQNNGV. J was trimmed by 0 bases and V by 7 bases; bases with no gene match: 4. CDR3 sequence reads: CASTLAGSSYEQYF. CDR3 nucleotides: TGTGCCAGCACCCTAGCGGGAAGCTCCTACGAGCAGTACTTC.

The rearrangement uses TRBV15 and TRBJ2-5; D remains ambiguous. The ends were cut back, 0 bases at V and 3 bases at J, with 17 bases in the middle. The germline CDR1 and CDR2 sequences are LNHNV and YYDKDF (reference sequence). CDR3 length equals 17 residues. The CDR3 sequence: CATSRDRGRLSKETQYF. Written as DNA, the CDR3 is TGTGCCACCAGCAGAGACAGAGGCAGGCTATCGAAAGAGACCCAGTACTTC.

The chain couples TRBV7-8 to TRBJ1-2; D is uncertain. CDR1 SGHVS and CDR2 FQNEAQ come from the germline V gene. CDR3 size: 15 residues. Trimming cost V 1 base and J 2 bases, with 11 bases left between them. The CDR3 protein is CASSLGGSTNYGYTF. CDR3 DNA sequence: TGTGCCAGCAGCTTAGGGGGTTCGACCAACTATGGCTACACCTTC.

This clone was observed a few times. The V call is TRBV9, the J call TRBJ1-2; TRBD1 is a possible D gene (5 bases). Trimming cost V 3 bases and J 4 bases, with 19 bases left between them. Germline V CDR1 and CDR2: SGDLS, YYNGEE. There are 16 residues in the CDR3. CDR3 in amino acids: CASSDSSRAGGYGYTF. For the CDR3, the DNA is TGTGCCAGCAGCGATTCGTCCAGGGCTGGAGGCTATGGCTACACCTTC.

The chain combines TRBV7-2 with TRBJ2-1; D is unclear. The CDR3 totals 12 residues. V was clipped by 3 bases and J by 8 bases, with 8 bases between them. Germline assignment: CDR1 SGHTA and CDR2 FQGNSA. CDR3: CASSFLSDEQFF. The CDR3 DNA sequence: TGTGCCAGCAGCTTTCTGTCGGATGAGCAGTTCTTC.

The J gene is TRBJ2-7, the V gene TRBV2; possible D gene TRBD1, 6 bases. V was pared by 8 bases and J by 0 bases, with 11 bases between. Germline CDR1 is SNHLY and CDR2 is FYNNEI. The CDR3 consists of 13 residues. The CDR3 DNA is TGTGCCAGCGGCGGACAGTTCTCCTACGAGCAGTACTTC. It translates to CASGGQFSYEQYF.

The chain's CDR3 is CASSWEGGGTEAFF. CDR3 in DNA: TGTGCCAGCAGCTGGGAGGGGGGAGGTACTGAAGCTTTCTTT. The chain carries TRBV5-4 and TRBJ1-1, with a possible D match to TRBD1 (6 bases). Germline V gives CDR1 SGHNT, CDR2 YYREEE (reference sequence). V lost 3 bases and J 5 bases, leaving 14 bases between the germline ends. CDR3 length: 14 amino acids.

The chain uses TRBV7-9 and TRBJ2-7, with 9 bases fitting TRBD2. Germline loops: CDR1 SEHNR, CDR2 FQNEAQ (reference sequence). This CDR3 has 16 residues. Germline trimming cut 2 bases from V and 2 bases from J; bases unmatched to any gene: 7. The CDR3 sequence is CASSLSPSGVTYEQYF. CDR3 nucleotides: TGTGCCAGCAGCTTATCGCCTAGCGGGGTCACCTACGAGCAGTACTTC.

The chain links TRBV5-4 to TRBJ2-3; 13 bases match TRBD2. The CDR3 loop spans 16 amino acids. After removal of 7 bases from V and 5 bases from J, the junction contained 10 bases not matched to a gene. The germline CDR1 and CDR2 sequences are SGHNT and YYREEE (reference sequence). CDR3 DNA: TGTGCCAGCTTCGGACTAGCGGGAGAGGGGGGAGATACGCAGTATTTT. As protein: CASFGLAGEGGDTQYF.

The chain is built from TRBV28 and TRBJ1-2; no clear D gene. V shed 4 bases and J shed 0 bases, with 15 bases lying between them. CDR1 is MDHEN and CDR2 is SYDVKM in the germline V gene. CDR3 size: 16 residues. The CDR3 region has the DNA TGTGCCAGCAGTTCCCAATTAGAGTCCGCTAACTATGGCTACACCTTC. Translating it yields CASSSQLESANYGYTF.

CDR3 protein: CASSEAPQREGVNEQFF. The DNA for the CDR3 is TGTGCCAGCAGTGAAGCCCCTCAGCGGGAGGGTGTCAATGAGCAGTTCTTC. The V call is TRBV6-1, the J call TRBJ2-1; 10 bases are a match to TRBD2. Germline V gives CDR1 MNHNS, CDR2 SASEGT. V shed 0 bases and J 6 bases; nucleotides not matched to a gene: 8. This CDR3 contains 17 residues.

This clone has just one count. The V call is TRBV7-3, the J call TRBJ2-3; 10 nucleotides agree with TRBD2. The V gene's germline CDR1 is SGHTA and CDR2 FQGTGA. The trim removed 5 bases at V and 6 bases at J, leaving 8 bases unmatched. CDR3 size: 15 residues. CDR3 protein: CASSLSGGSMDTQYF. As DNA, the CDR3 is TGTGCCAGCAGCCTTAGCGGGGGGAGCATGGATACGCAGTATTTT.

The DNA of the CDR3 is TGTGCCAGCAGCCTAAACAGGGGGCAGAACGAGCAGTACTTC. Translated: CASSLNRGQNEQYF. J is TRBJ2-7 and V is TRBV7-9, with 9 positions matching TRBD1. The CDR3 has 14 residues. V gave up 5 bases and J gave up 5 bases; unmatched junction bases: 7. From germline, CDR1 is SEHNR and CDR2 FQNEAQ (reference sequence).

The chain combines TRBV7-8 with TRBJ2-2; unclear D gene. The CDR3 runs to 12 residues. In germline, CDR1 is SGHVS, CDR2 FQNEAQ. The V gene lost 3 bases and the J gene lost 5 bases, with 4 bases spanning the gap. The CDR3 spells CASSFETGELFF. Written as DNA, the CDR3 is TGTGCCAGCAGCTTTGAGACCGGGGAGCTGTTTTTT.

The CDR3: CASSAPPGPKTKNTEAFF. As DNA, the CDR3 is TGTGCCAGCAGTGCCCCACCGGGACCAAAAACTAAGAACACTGAAGCTTTCTTT. The V call is TRBV6-4, the J call TRBJ1-1; TRBD1 is a possible D gene (5 bases). Trimming left V 4 bases short and J 1 base short, with 22 bases between. The germline V gene has CDR1 MRHNA and CDR2 SNTAGT. The CDR3 covers 18 residues.

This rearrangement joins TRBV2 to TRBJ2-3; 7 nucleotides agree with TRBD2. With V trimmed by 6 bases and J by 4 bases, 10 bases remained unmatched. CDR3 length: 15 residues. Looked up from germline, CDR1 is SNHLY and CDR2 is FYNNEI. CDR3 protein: CASRVGLRGPDTQYF. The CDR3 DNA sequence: TGTGCCAGCAGAGTGGGACTACGAGGGCCAGATACGCAGTATTTT.

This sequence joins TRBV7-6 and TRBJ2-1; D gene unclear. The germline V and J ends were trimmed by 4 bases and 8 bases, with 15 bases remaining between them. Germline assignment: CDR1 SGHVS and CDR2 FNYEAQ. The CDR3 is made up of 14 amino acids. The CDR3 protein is CASSSQSLGYEQFF. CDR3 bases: TGTGCCAGCAGCTCCCAAAGTCTAGGGTATGAGCAGTTCTTC.

CDR3 nucleotides: TGCGCCAGCAGCTCCACCGGGACAGGAGCCTACGAGCAGTACTTC. Residues: CASSSTGTGAYEQYF. The chain links TRBV4-1 to TRBJ2-7; 8 bases line up with TRBD1. Germline V lookup: CDR1 MGHRA, CDR2 YSYEKL. This CDR3 contains 15 residues. Trimming removed 5 bases from V and 2 bases from J; junction bases left unmatched: 8.

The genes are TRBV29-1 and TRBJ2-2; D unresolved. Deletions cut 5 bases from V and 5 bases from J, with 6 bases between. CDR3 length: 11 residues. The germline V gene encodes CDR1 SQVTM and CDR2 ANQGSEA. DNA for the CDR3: TGCAGCGTTATGAGTACCGGGGAGCTGTTTTTT. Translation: CSVMSTGELFF.

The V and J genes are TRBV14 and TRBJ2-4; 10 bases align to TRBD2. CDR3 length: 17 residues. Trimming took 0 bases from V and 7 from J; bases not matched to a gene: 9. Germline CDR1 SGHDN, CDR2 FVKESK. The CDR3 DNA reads TGTGCCAGCAGCCAAGATCACCTGCTAGCGGGGGTGAACATTCAGTACTTC. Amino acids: CASSQDHLLAGVNIQYF. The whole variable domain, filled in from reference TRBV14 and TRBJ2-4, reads EAGVTQFPSHSVIEKGQTVTLRCDPISGHDNLYWYRRVMGKEIKFLLHFVKESKQDESGMPNNRFLAERTGGTYSTLKVQPAELEDSGVYFCASSQDHLLAGVNIQYFGAGTRLSVL.

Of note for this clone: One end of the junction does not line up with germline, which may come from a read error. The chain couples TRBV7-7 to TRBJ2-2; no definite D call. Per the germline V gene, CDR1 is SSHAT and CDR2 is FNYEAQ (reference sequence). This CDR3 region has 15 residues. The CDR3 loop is CASSLLQENTGELFF. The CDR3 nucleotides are TGTGCTAGCAGCTTACTGCAGGAGAACACCGGGGAGCTGTTTTTT.

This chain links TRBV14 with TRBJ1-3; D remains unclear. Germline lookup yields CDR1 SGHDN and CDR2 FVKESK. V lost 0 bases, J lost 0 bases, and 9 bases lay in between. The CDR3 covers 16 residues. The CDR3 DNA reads TGTGCCAGCAGCCAAGATAGAACACTCTCTGGAAACACCATATATTTT. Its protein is CASSQDRTLSGNTIYF.

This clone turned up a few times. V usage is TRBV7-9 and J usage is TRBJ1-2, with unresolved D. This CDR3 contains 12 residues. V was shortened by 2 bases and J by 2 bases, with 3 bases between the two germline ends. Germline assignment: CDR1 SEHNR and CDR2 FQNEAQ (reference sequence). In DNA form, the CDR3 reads TGTGCCAGCAGCTTAATCAACTATGGCTACACCTTC. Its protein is CASSLINYGYTF.

The CDR3 reads CSVGGRDPHEQYF. CDR3 bases: TGCAGCGTTGGGGGCCGAGACCCCCACGAGCAGTACTTC. J is TRBJ2-7 and V is TRBV29-1; D possibly corresponds to TRBD1 (5 bases). The V end was cut by 4 bases, the J end by 5 bases, with 15 bases between. This CDR3 comprises 13 residues. Germline loops: CDR1 SQVTM, CDR2 ANQGSEA.

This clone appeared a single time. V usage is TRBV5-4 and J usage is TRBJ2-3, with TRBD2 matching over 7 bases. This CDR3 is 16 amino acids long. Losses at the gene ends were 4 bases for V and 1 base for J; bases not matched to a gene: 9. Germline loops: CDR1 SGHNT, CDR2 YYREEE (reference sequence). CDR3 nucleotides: TGTGCCAGCAGCCTGAGCGGGATGGATGGCACAGATACGCAGTATTTT. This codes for CASSLSGMDGTDTQYF.